This T cell receptor (beta chain) was profiled in a study of early T cells in non-severe SARS-CoV-2 infection. Turning to the study itself: Unsorted whole-blood RNA was sequenced in bulk, leaving chains unpaired.

The table lists this clonotype with many counts. Its antigen remains unidentified. Unique molecular identifiers were affixed to single, distinct cDNA molecules. TCRdb reprocessed the 5' RACE reads via MiXCR and lists one record per CDR3 protein. The sample includes 70,000 to 90,000 distinct CDR3 sequences, 12% seen only once; the top ten take 3.4%. Study findings and constraints: The VDJdb matching leaned toward anti-spike CD8 responses and overlooked private and CD4 specificities.

The specimen sequenced was whole blood. This TCR was recovered from an adult who was a healthcare worker with PCR-confirmed SARS-CoV-2 infection or an uninfected control (not recorded which).

CDR3 sequence (DNA): TGTGCCAGCAGTTGGATCGGACTAGCGACCACAGATACGCAGTATTTT. The encoded protein is CASSWIGLATTDTQYF. The chain has TRBV7-2 and TRBJ2-3; TRBD2 aligns across 9 bases. Trimming removed 6 bases from V and 2 bases from J; junction bases left unmatched: 9. The CDR3 totals 16 residues. Germline V CDR1 and CDR2: SGHTA, FQGNSA.